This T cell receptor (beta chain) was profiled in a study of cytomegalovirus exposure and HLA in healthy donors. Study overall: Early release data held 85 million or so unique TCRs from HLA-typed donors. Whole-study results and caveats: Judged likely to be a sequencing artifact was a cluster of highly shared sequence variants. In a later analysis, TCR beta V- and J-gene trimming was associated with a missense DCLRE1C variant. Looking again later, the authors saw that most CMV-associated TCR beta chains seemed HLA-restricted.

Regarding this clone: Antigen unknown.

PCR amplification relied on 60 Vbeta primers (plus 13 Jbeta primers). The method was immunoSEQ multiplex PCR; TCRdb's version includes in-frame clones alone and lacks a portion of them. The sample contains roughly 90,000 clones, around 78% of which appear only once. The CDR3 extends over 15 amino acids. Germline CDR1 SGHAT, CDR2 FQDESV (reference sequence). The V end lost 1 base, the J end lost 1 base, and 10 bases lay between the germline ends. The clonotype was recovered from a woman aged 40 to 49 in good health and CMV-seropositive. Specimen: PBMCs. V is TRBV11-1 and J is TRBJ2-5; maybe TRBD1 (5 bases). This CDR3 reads CASSLVRGPQETQYF. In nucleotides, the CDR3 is TGTGCCAGCAGCTTAGTAAGGGGTCCCCAAGAGACCCAGTACTTC. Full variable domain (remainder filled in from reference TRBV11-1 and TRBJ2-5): EAEVAQSPRYKITEKSQAVAFWCDPISGHATLYWYRQILGQGPELLVQFQDESVVDDSQLPKDRFSAERLKGVDSTLKIQPAELGDSAMYLCASSLVRGPQETQYFGPGTRLLVL.